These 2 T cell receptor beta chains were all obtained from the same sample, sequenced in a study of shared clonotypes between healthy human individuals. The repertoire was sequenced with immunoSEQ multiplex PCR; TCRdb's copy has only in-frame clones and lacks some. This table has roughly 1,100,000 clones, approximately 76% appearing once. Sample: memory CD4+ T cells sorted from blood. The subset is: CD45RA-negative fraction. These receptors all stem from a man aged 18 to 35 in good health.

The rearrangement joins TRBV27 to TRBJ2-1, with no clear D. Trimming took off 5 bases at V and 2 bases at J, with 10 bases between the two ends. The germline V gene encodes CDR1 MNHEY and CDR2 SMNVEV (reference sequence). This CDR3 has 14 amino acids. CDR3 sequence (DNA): TGTGCCAGCAGTCGGCGCGAGACCTACAATGAGCAGTTCTTC. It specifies CASSRRETYNEQFF.

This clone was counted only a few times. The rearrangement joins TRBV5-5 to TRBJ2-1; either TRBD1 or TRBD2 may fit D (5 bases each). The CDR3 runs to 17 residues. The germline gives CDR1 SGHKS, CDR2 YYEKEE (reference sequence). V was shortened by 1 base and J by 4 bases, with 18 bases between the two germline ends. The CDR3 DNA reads TGTGCCAGCAGCTTGTTTACGTCTTGGGGCGGGTACAATGAGCAGTTCTTC. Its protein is CASSLFTSWGGYNEQFF.